This T cell receptor beta chain was observed in a study of blood T cell repertoires in COVID-19. Study overall: There were acute and convalescent COVID-19 samples, and they came from the United States, Italy and Spain. T cells, B-cell-depleted T cells, or PBMCs provided the cDNA or gDNA that served as material.

The germline CDR1 and CDR2 sequences are SGHTA and FQGNSA. V shed 4 bases, J shed 4 bases, and the junction held 8 bases outside the gene matches. The CDR3 spans 16 residues. In the authors' methods: Reference gene primers were amplified, and this amplification served to estimate nucleated cell counts. Assay: immunoSEQ multiplex PCR; the TCRdb copy retains only in-frame clones and omits some. Clone size and V and J calls were adopted from that table, with D and trimming inferred from the DNA. Altogether roughly 160,000 clones are present, roughly four fifths being singletons, with the ten largest covering roughly 10%.

V and J are TRBV7-2 and TRBJ2-7, with 12 bases identical to TRBD1. Sequenced material: peripheral blood. The receptor comes from a man between 65 and 79 years old with active or convalescent COVID-19. CDR3 protein: CASSYRSGQGAYEQYF. CDR3 bases: TGTGCCAGCAGCTATAGATCGGGACAGGGGGCGTACGAGCAGTACTTC.